This passage covers 17 T cell receptor beta chains from one sample sequenced in a study of T-cell memory formation after mild COVID-19. TCRdb itself ran the 5' RACE reads through MiXCR, one entry per CDR3 protein. The sample shows 380,000 or so distinct CDR3 sequences, around 14% of them seen only once. Sequencing used PBMCs or a T cell subset sorted from them (not recorded which). All receptors derive from a man younger than 35 who had mild COVID-19 (a few samples of this study predate the infection). Cell type and time point are not known.

The table lists this clonotype with many counts. CDR3 residues: CASSEQGDGYTF. In DNA, the CDR3 is TGTGCCAGCAGCGAACAGGGGGATGGCTACACCTTC. V gene TRBV2 combines with J gene TRBJ1-2, with TRBD1 identical over 8 bases. Germline CDR1 SNHLY, CDR2 FYNNEI. The CDR3 covers 12 residues. V was clipped by 6 bases and J by 6 bases; unmatched bases: 3.

The chain employs TRBV18 and TRBJ2-7; D is tentatively TRBD1 or TRBD2 (6 bases each). Per the germline V gene, CDR1 is KGHSH and CDR2 is LQKENI. This CDR3 is 12 amino acids long. The ends were cut back, 6 bases at V and 6 bases at J, with 12 bases in the middle. The CDR3 bases are TGTGCCAGCTCCGCAGGGGAGGTCGAGCAGTACGTC. Translated: CASSAGEVEQYV.

This clonotype occurred many times. CDR3 in amino acids: CASSGDLSSYNEQFF. DNA of the CDR3: TGTGCCAGCAGCGGGGACTTGAGCTCCTACAATGAGCAGTTCTTC. V usage is TRBV5-4 and J usage is TRBJ2-1, with D possibly being TRBD2 (6 bases). Trimming pared 4 bases from V and 0 bases from J, leaving 11 bases between. The CDR3 is made up of 15 amino acids. The V gene's germline CDR1 is SGHNT and CDR2 YYREEE (reference sequence). The full variable domain, in which reference TRBV5-4 and TRBJ2-1 provide the parts outside the CDR3, is ETGVTQSPTHLIKTRGQQVTLRCSSQSGHNTVSWYQQALGQGPQFIFQYYREEENGRGNFPPRFSGLQFPNYSSELNVNALELDDSALYLCASSGDLSSYNEQFFGPGTRLTVL.

This clonotype has just a few counts. The chain employs TRBV9 and TRBJ2-3; 8 bases map to TRBD1. The ends lost 0 bases at V and 1 base at J; junction bases unmatched: 1. CDR3 size: 15 residues. Germline V gives CDR1 SGDLS, CDR2 YYNGEE. The CDR3 DNA reads TGTGCCAGCAGCGTAGAACAGGGGGGCACAGATACGCAGTATTTT. Translating gives CASSVEQGGTDTQYF. The full variable domain, in which reference TRBV9 and TRBJ2-3 provide the parts outside the CDR3, is DSGVTQTPKHLITATGQRVTLRCSPRSGDLSVYWYQQSLDQGLQFLIQYYNGEERAKGNILERFSAQQFPDLHSELNLSSLELGDSALYFCASSVEQGGTDTQYFGPGTRLTVL.

This clonotype was found a few times. This rearrangement joins TRBV5-5 to TRBJ1-1; the D is unclear. The CDR3 covers 14 residues. Looked up from germline, CDR1 is SGHKS and CDR2 is YYEKEE (reference sequence). V lost 4 bases to trimming and J lost 4 bases, with 14 bases between them. Written as DNA, the CDR3 is TGTGCCAGCAGCAGCCGTTTTGTTCCCACTGAAGCTTTCTTT. Translation gives CASSSRFVPTEAFF.

This clonotype showed up just a few times. The chain recombines TRBV4-1 with TRBJ1-5; 8 nucleotides match TRBD1. The V and J ends lost 8 bases and 3 bases, in that order; junction bases with no gene match: 12. Germline CDR1 reads MGHRA; CDR2 reads YSYEKL. CDR3 length: 16 residues. The CDR3 reads CASGVGDRGYNQPQHF. For the CDR3, the DNA is TGCGCCAGCGGGGTGGGTGACAGGGGTTACAATCAGCCCCAGCATTTT.

This clonotype was found a few times. In DNA, the CDR3 is TGTGCCAGCAGTTACTCGCAGGGGTCACTTGGCTACACCTTC. This encodes CASSYSQGSLGYTF. V is TRBV6-2 or TRBV6-3 and J is TRBJ1-2, with D perhaps matching TRBD1 (6 bases). Trimming removed 0 bases from V and 7 bases from J, with 12 bases in between. This CDR3 spans 14 amino acids. From germline, CDR1 is MNHEY and CDR2 SVGEGT.

This clonotype was seen repeatedly, ten times or more. V and J are TRBV18 and TRBJ1-5; D is possibly TRBD1 (5 bases). The CDR3 extends over 15 amino acids. Germline V gene data show CDR1 as KGHSH and CDR2 as LQKENI. V shed 6 bases and J shed 2 bases, with 14 bases lying between them. The chain's CDR3 is CASSTDSDRNQPQHF. CDR3 nucleotide sequence: TGTGCCAGCTCTACCGACAGTGATCGCAATCAGCCCCAGCATTTT.

This clonotype was seen more than once but under ten times. V usage is TRBV9 and J usage is TRBJ2-3; 7 bases line up with TRBD2. This CDR3 contains 14 residues. Germline trimming cut 4 bases from V and 5 bases from J; bases unmatched to any gene: 7. Germline assignment: CDR1 SGDLS and CDR2 YYNGEE. For the CDR3, the DNA is TGTGCCAGCAGCCCATCCTGGGAGGGAGATACGCAGTATTTT. Amino acid sequence: CASSPSWEGDTQYF.

This chain connects TRBV27 to TRBJ2-1; TRBD1 aligns across 7 bases. The V and J ends lost 6 bases and 5 bases, in that order; junction bases with no gene match: 4. The length of the CDR3 is 13 residues. The germline CDR1 and CDR2 sequences are MNHEY and SMNVEV (reference sequence). The CDR3 sequence: CASRDRINNEQFF. For the CDR3, the DNA is TGTGCCAGCAGGGACAGGATCAACAATGAGCAGTTCTTC.

This clonotype was seen a handful of times. The rearrangement uses TRBV7-9 and TRBJ1-3; no definite D call. The CDR3 consists of 15 residues. V was cut by 1 base and J by 0 bases, with 7 bases left in between. Germline CDR1 is SEHNR and CDR2 is FQNEAQ (reference sequence). The CDR3 loop reads CASSLVTGSGNTIYF. DNA for the CDR3: TGTGCCAGCAGCTTAGTCACGGGCTCTGGAAACACCATATATTTT.

This clonotype was detected a few times. The rearrangement uses TRBV3-1 and TRBJ2-5, with 7 bases that match TRBD1. V lost 7 bases to trimming and J lost 4 bases; unmatched junction nucleotides: 9. The CDR3 sequence is 14 residues long. Per germline, CDR1 LGHDT and CDR2 YNNKEL (reference sequence). The CDR3 protein is CASTRFEGAETQYF. The CDR3 region has the DNA TGTGCCAGCACCCGATTTGAGGGGGCAGAGACCCAGTACTTC.

This clonotype was detected a few times. The rearrangement links TRBV12-3 or TRBV12-4 to TRBJ1-6, with no clear D. V was trimmed by 3 bases and J by 7 bases, leaving 7 bases between them. The CDR3 is made up of 13 amino acids. The CDR3 nucleotides are TGTGCCAGCAGTTTCAACACGAATTCACCCCTCCACTTT. It yields the protein CASSFNTNSPLHF.

This rearrangement joins TRBV4-1 to TRBJ2-2; TRBD1 agrees at 8 bases. Losses at the gene ends were 5 bases for V and 5 bases for J; bases not matched to a gene: 7. Per germline, CDR1 MGHRA and CDR2 YSYEKL. This CDR3 spans 15 amino acids. CDR3 sequence reads: CASSNGQGWTGELFF. CDR3 nucleotides: TGCGCCAGCAGCAACGGACAGGGTTGGACCGGGGAGCTGTTTTTT.

This clonotype was seen at least ten times. The V and J genes are TRBV7-6 and TRBJ2-7; the D call may be TRBD1 or TRBD2 (5 bases each). This CDR3 region has 14 residues. Looked up from germline, CDR1 is SGHVS and CDR2 is FNYEAQ. The V gene lost 1 base and the J gene lost 9 bases, with 16 bases spanning the gap. Here the CDR3 DNA reads TGTGCCAGCAGCTTAGGGGGAGTGGGGACCGTGCAGTACTTC. Residues: CASSLGGVGTVQYF.

This clonotype was counted at least ten times. The chain employs TRBV7-9 and TRBJ2-1, with TRBD1 as a possible D gene (6 bases). CDR3 size: 15 residues. The V end lost 3 bases, the J end lost 3 bases, and 12 bases lay between the germline ends. CDR1 SEHNR and CDR2 FQNEAQ come from the germline V gene (reference sequence). CDR3: CASSFHRGFYNEQFF. The CDR3 coding sequence is TGTGCCAGCAGCTTCCATAGGGGGTTCTACAATGAGCAGTTCTTC.

This clonotype was observed a handful of times. The CDR3 is CASSSGTGPNTGELFF. In DNA form, the CDR3 reads TGCGCCAGCAGCAGTGGGACGGGACCGAACACCGGGGAGCTGTTTTTT. The rearrangement uses TRBV5-1 and TRBJ2-2; perhaps D is TRBD1 or TRBD2 (5 bases each). This CDR3 has 16 amino acids. V dropped 4 bases and J dropped 0 bases, with 13 bases sitting between them. Germline CDR1 reads SGHRS; CDR2 reads YFSETQ.